The 15 T cell receptor beta chains listed next were all sequenced from one sample in a study of blood T cell repertoires in COVID-19. Sequencing was performed with immunoSEQ multiplex PCR; in TCRdb, only in-frame clones are kept and a portion is missing. The table has 200,000 to 250,000 clones, 80% to 85% seen once. Sequenced sample: peripheral blood. Source of these receptors: a woman aged 80 or older with COVID-19, enrolled during active disease.

Only a few counts were recorded for this clone. The chain has TRBV28 and TRBJ2-7; TRBD1 matches at 8 bases. This CDR3 spans 14 amino acids. J gave up 3 bases and V 6 bases, and 7 bases lay outside the gene matches. From germline, CDR1 is MDHEN and CDR2 SYDVKM. The CDR3 loop is CASRTTGTGYEQYF. For the CDR3, the DNA is TGTGCCAGCAGAACTACCGGGACAGGCTACGAGCAGTACTTC.

This clone occurred once. This chain uses TRBV12-3 or TRBV12-4 with TRBJ1-1; the D is unclear. This CDR3 is built from 13 residues. Trimming removed 4 bases at V and 9 bases at J, with 15 bases between. CDR3 DNA sequence: TGTGCCAGCAGTTCAAGAACACGGACTAAAGCTTTCTTT. Its translation is CASSSRTRTKAFF.

The J gene is TRBJ1-6, the V gene TRBV6-6, with unresolved D. Trimming took off 2 bases at V and 11 bases at J, with 7 bases between the two ends. The CDR3 spans 12 residues. Germline V gives CDR1 MNHNY, CDR2 SVGAGI (reference sequence). CDR3 loop: CASSYVSAPLHF. CDR3 bases: TGTGCCAGCAGTTACGTGAGCGCACCCCTCCACTTT.

This clone came up once. The DNA for the CDR3 is TGCAGCTCCGGGAGGGGTTACAATGAGCAGTTCTTC. Its protein is CSSGRGYNEQFF. This sequence joins TRBV29-1 and TRBJ2-1, with TRBD2 matching over 8 bases. The CDR3 extends over 12 amino acids. V dropped 8 bases and J dropped 4; count of bases not matched to a gene: 4. Germline V gene data show CDR1 as SQVTM and CDR2 as ANQGSEA.

The J gene is TRBJ1-5, the V gene TRBV6-1; 8 bases line up with TRBD1. The V and J ends lost 3 bases and 11 bases, in that order; junction bases with no gene match: 15. Germline lookup yields CDR1 MNHNS and CDR2 SASEGT. This CDR3 is 16 amino acids long. CDR3 region: CASSDGVGAGGETQHF. CDR3 nucleotides: TGTGCCAGCAGTGACGGCGTTGGGGCAGGGGGCGAGACCCAGCATTTT.

CDR3: CASSLDGGGTDTQYF. CDR3 nucleotide sequence: TGTGCCAGCAGCTTAGACGGGGGGGGCACAGATACGCAGTATTTT. The chain joins TRBV11-3 to TRBJ2-3; 8 nucleotides match TRBD2. Germline V gene lookup returns CDR1 SGHNT and CDR2 YENEEA. The CDR3 is made up of 15 amino acids. After removal of 0 bases from V and 1 base from J, the junction contained 0 bases not matched to a gene.

The chain is built from TRBV28 and TRBJ2-7, with 7 bases identical to TRBD2. The CDR3 runs 14 residues. Germline V gives CDR1 MDHEN, CDR2 SYDVKM. Trimming at V came to 7 bases and at J to 6 bases, leaving 12 bases not matched to a gene. CDR3 loop: CASNERGQGGEQYF. CDR3 bases: TGTGCCAGCAACGAGCGGGGTCAAGGAGGCGAGCAGTACTTC.

The genes are TRBV28 and TRBJ1-1, with a tentative D call TRBD1 (6 bases). The germline V gene encodes CDR1 MDHEN and CDR2 SYDVKM. The CDR3 runs 16 residues. Trimming removed 8 bases from V and 0 bases from J, with 19 bases in between. The DNA of the CDR3 is TGTGCCAGCGGTCCCTCACAGGGACGACTGAACACTGAAGCTTTCTTT. It yields the protein CASGPSQGRLNTEAFF.

The chain recombines TRBV5-5 with TRBJ2-1; the match to TRBD2 covers 10 bases. The CDR3 extends over 17 amino acids. V dropped 3 bases and J dropped 6; count of bases not matched to a gene: 12. Germline V gene lookup returns CDR1 SGHKS and CDR2 YYEKEE (reference sequence). As DNA, the CDR3 is TGTGCCAGCAGCTCTAGCGGGGGCGCACCGAAGGCCAATGAGCAGTTCTTC. Translated: CASSSSGGAPKANEQFF.

The chain links TRBV5-1 to TRBJ1-2; weak D call: TRBD1 (5 bases). The CDR3 has 15 residues. V lost 4 bases, J lost 4 bases, and 17 bases lay in between. The germline CDR1 and CDR2 sequences are SGHRS and YFSETQ. The CDR3 sequence: CASSPRQYVGYGYTF. The CDR3 DNA sequence: TGCGCCAGCAGCCCGCGACAGTACGTGGGCTATGGCTACACCTTC.

The J gene is TRBJ1-5, the V gene TRBV28, with a possible D match to TRBD1 (5 bases). Trimming left V 7 bases short and J 6 bases short, with 13 bases between. The CDR3 loop spans 13 amino acids. Germline CDR1 reads MDHEN; CDR2 reads SYDVKM. The CDR3 spells CASTPGIGQPQHF. For the CDR3, the DNA is TGTGCCAGCACCCCAGGGATCGGTCAGCCCCAGCATTTT.

The V gene is TRBV5-1, the J gene TRBJ2-4; 8 positions match TRBD1. There are 14 residues in the CDR3. The V gene's germline CDR1 is SGHRS and CDR2 YFSETQ. V lost 3 bases and J lost 8; bases outside the gene matches: 7. CDR3 amino acids: CASSSTAGQDIQYF. Written as DNA, the CDR3 is TGCGCCAGCAGCTCCACCGCGGGACAGGACATTCAGTACTTC. Drawing the rest from reference TRBV5-1 and TRBJ2-4, the complete variable domain is KAGVTQTPRYLIKTRGQQVTLSCSPISGHRSVSWYQQTPGQGLQFLFEYFSETQRNKGNFPGRFSGRQFSNSRSEMNVSTLELGDSALYLCASSSTAGQDIQYFGAGTRLSVL.

The CDR3 DNA reads as TGTGCCAGCAGCTTGTATGGGGGGACCAACTATGGCTACACCTTC. Translation gives CASSLYGGTNYGYTF. The rearrangement uses TRBV5-6 and TRBJ1-2; D possibly corresponds to TRBD1 (5 bases). The CDR3 extends over 15 amino acids. Germline V gene lookup returns CDR1 SGHDT and CDR2 YYEEEE. The V end lost 1 base, the J end lost 2 bases, and 12 bases lay between the germline ends.

This sequence joins TRBV7-2 and TRBJ2-1; TRBD1 aligns across 9 bases. This CDR3 is built from 15 residues. The V gene end was trimmed by 5 bases and the J gene end by 5 bases; junction bases not matched to a gene: 7. Per the germline V gene, CDR1 is SGHTA and CDR2 is FQGNSA. The CDR3 region is CASSQGGQGNNEQFF. The CDR3 coding sequence is TGTGCCAGCAGCCAGGGGGGACAGGGAAACAATGAGCAGTTCTTC.

The V and J genes are TRBV12-3 or TRBV12-4 and TRBJ1-2, with 7 bases aligning to TRBD1. The CDR3 spans 13 residues. V shed 6 bases and J 4 bases; nucleotides not matched to a gene: 5. The CDR3 nucleotides are TGTGCCAGCAGCAACAACAGGGGCTATGGCTACACCTTC. Protein: CASSNNRGYGYTF.